Presented here are 25 T cell receptor beta chains from one specimen sequenced in a study of technical replicates of blood from several donors. Using immunoSEQ multiplex PCR, the repertoire was profiled, and TCRdb retains in-frame clones only, with some absent. This table has tens of thousands of clones, about 97% appearing once. The material sequenced was T cells isolated from PBMCs. These receptors were collected from a human donor in good health.

This sequence joins TRBV4-1 and TRBJ1-2; 8 bases are shared with TRBD1. The germline V gene encodes CDR1 MGHRA and CDR2 YSYEKL. J lost 8 bases, V lost 4 bases, and 6 bases had no gene match. The CDR3 totals 13 residues. The CDR3 nucleotides read TGCGCCAGCAGCCTCGGACAGGGACGCGGCTACACCTTC. It yields the protein CASSLGQGRGYTF.

DNA for the CDR3: TGTGCCAGCAGTTTTCTAGACGGGAGGGCTTACAATGAGCAGTTCTTC. It translates to CASSFLDGRAYNEQFF. The V gene is TRBV28, the J gene TRBJ2-1; TRBD2 aligns across 8 bases. Germline V CDR1 and CDR2: MDHEN, SYDVKM. The CDR3 is 16 amino acids. J lost 4 bases, V lost 3 bases, and 8 bases had no gene match.

V and J are TRBV4-1 and TRBJ2-1; 13 bases are shared with TRBD2. The J segment lost 8 bases and the V segment lost 0 bases, leaving 4 bases of the junction unmatched. This CDR3 region has 16 residues. Germline assignment: CDR1 MGHRA and CDR2 YSYEKL. This chain's CDR3 is CASSQDGLAGVDEQFF. The CDR3 DNA reads as TGCGCCAGCAGCCAAGATGGACTAGCGGGAGTAGATGAGCAGTTCTTC.

The CDR3 region has the DNA TGTGCCAGCAGCTCTTATCGAGGGTTCTCTGGAAACACCATATATTTT. This codes for CASSSYRGFSGNTIYF. The chain has TRBV9 and TRBJ1-3; D gene uncertain. The CDR3 sequence is 16 residues long. Trimming took off 4 bases at V and 0 bases at J, with 14 bases between the two ends. CDR1 SGDLS and CDR2 YYNGEE come from the germline V gene.

V gene TRBV7-2 combines with J gene TRBJ1-2; 7 nucleotides match TRBD1. Losses at the gene ends were 5 bases for V and 7 bases for J; bases not matched to a gene: 7. CDR1 and CDR2 from the germline V gene are SGHTA and FQGNSA. This CDR3 has 13 residues. This CDR3 is CASSDRVFFGYTF. In nucleotides, the CDR3 is TGTGCCAGCAGCGACAGGGTTTTCTTTGGCTACACCTTC.

The chain links TRBV7-9 to TRBJ2-5; tentatively, D is TRBD1 (6 bases). CDR3 length: 13 residues. V dropped 6 bases and J dropped 2 bases, with 10 bases sitting between them. Germline lookup yields CDR1 SEHNR and CDR2 FQNEAQ (reference sequence). The CDR3 coding sequence is TGTGCCAGCAGACGGACAGCGCAAGAGACCCAGTACTTC. Its protein product is CASRRTAQETQYF.

The chain has TRBV5-1 and TRBJ1-2, with 11 bases fitting TRBD1. The CDR3 runs 15 residues. Germline loops: CDR1 SGHRS, CDR2 YFSETQ. The trim removed 0 bases at V and 8 bases at J, leaving 6 bases unmatched. As DNA, the CDR3 is TGCGCCAGCAGCTTGGACGGACAGGGGGCGTTCGGCTACACCTTC. This sequence encodes CASSLDGQGAFGYTF.

The gene calls are TRBV5-4 and TRBJ1-2; 9 bases line up with TRBD1. Trimming removed 3 bases from V and 4 bases from J; junction bases left unmatched: 7. Germline V gene sequence: CDR1 SGHNT, CDR2 YYREEE (reference sequence). This CDR3 contains 15 residues. Written as DNA, the CDR3 is TGTGCCAGCAGCTCTGCGGGACAGGGAACCTATGGCTACACCTTC. Encoded protein: CASSSAGQGTYGYTF.

This rearrangement joins TRBV4-2 to TRBJ1-1; D is uncertain. V was clipped by 0 bases and J by 6 bases, with 17 bases between them. The CDR3 has 16 amino acids. Germline-derived CDR1 and CDR2 are LGHNA and YNFKEQ. The DNA of the CDR3 is TGTGCCAGCAGCCAAGAAGGGCCGGGGTCCCTTGCTGAAGCTTTCTTT. Translating it yields CASSQEGPGSLAEAFF.

V is TRBV19 and J is TRBJ2-7; TRBD1 is a possible D gene (6 bases). Germline CDR1 LNHDA, CDR2 SQIVND (reference sequence). The CDR3 covers 16 residues. V dropped 5 bases and J dropped 3 bases, with 20 bases sitting between them. For the CDR3, the DNA is TGTGCCAGTAGTTCATTTACCAGGGGCGACTTCTACGAGCAGTACTTC. It is translated as CASSSFTRGDFYEQYF.

The gene calls are TRBV30 and TRBJ1-6; 8 bases are a match to TRBD1. The V gene's germline CDR1 is GTSNPN and CDR2 SVGIG (reference sequence). This CDR3 region has 14 residues. With V trimmed by 0 bases and J by 7 bases, 2 bases remained unmatched. This CDR3 reads CAWSVDRGNSPLHF. DNA of the CDR3: TGTGCCTGGAGTGTTGACAGGGGCAATTCACCCCTCCACTTT.

The chain carries TRBV11-3 and TRBJ1-1; TRBD1 agrees at 11 bases. This CDR3 has 17 residues. After removal of 3 bases from V and 0 bases from J, the junction contained 6 bases not matched to a gene. In germline, CDR1 is SGHNT, CDR2 YENEEA. This CDR3 reads CASSLWDRGYVNTEAFF. The DNA for the CDR3 is TGTGCCAGCAGCTTGTGGGACAGGGGGTATGTGAACACTGAAGCTTTCTTT.

This clone has just a few counts. This rearrangement joins TRBV5-8 to TRBJ2-3; D perhaps matches TRBD2 (6 bases). There are 15 residues in the CDR3. Deletions cut 5 bases from V and 1 base from J, with 14 bases between. Germline CDR1 SGHTS, CDR2 YDEGEE. The DNA of the CDR3 is TGTGCCAGCAGGCTTTGGGACTCCCGCACAGATACGCAGTATTTT. Its translation: CASRLWDSRTDTQYF.

The J gene is TRBJ2-3, the V gene TRBV6-5; 8 nucleotides align to TRBD1. Per the germline V gene, CDR1 is MNHEY and CDR2 is SVGAGI. The CDR3 loop spans 13 amino acids. V shed 4 bases and J 6 bases; nucleotides not matched to a gene: 3. The CDR3 here is CASSFRDRDTQYF. In nucleotides, the CDR3 is TGTGCCAGCAGTTTCCGGGACAGGGATACGCAGTATTTT.

This clone showed up just once. The V gene is TRBV25-1, the J gene TRBJ2-1; 7 bases are shared with TRBD1. The V and J ends lost 2 bases and 5 bases, in that order; junction bases with no gene match: 6. The CDR3 sequence is 15 residues long. Germline V gene sequence: CDR1 MGHDK, CDR2 SYGVNS. The DNA of the CDR3 is TGTGCCAGCAGTGAAGACAGGGTCTGGGACAATGAGCAGTTCTTC. Its translation is CASSEDRVWDNEQFF.

As DNA, the CDR3 is TGTGCCAGCAGTCCGAGGACAGGGGGGACACAGTCTGGGGCCAACGTCCTGACTTTC. Its translation is CASSPRTGGTQSGANVLTF. The V gene is TRBV27, the J gene TRBJ2-6; 10 positions match TRBD1. Germline values: CDR1 MNHEY, CDR2 SMNVEV (reference sequence). V shed 5 bases, J shed 1 base, and the junction held 11 bases outside the gene matches. The CDR3 sequence is 19 residues long.

The J gene is TRBJ2-7, the V gene TRBV29-1, with D perhaps matching TRBD1 (7 bases). Trimming pared 3 bases from V and 5 bases from J, leaving 14 bases between. This CDR3 is 13 amino acids long. In germline, CDR1 is SQVTM, CDR2 ANQGSEA. The CDR3 DNA reads as TGCAGCGTTGAGGGGCAGGGGGGAAACGAGCAGTACTTC. Its translation is CSVEGQGGNEQYF.

This chain connects TRBV5-4 to TRBJ2-5; 7 nucleotides line up with TRBD2. V gave up 4 bases and J gave up 1 base; unmatched junction bases: 10. This CDR3 spans 16 amino acids. The germline gives CDR1 SGHNT, CDR2 YYREEE (reference sequence). In DNA form, the CDR3 reads TGTGCCAGCAGCACCGGGGGGTGGGGGGTCCAAGAGACCCAGTACTTC. Protein: CASSTGGWGVQETQYF. Full variable domain (outside the CDR3, taken from reference TRBV5-4 and TRBJ2-5): ETGVTQSPTHLIKTRGQQVTLRCSSQSGHNTVSWYQQALGQGPQFIFQYYREEENGRGNFPPRFSGLQFPNYSSELNVNALELDDSALYLCASSTGGWGVQETQYFGPGTRLLVL.

The chain couples TRBV29-1 to TRBJ1-2; 12 positions match TRBD1. V lost 8 bases, J lost 8 bases, and 9 bases stayed unmatched. The germline V gene encodes CDR1 SQVTM and CDR2 ANQGSEA. This CDR3 is built from 13 residues. CDR3 sequence (DNA): TGCAGCACCGGGACAGGGGGCCCTGGGGGCTACACCTTC. Translating it yields CSTGTGGPGGYTF. Filled out from reference TRBV29-1 and TRBJ1-2, the complete variable domain reads SAVISQKPSRDICQRGTSLTIQCQVDSQVTMMFWYRQQPGQSLTLIATANQGSEATYESGFVIDKFPISRPNLTFSTLTVSNMSPEDSSIYLCSTGTGGPGGYTFGSGTRLTVV.

The chain uses TRBV4-2 and TRBJ1-1; D unclear. V dropped 3 bases and J dropped 9 bases, with 14 bases sitting between them. The germline V gene has CDR1 LGHNA and CDR2 YNFKEQ. CDR3 length: 13 amino acids. CDR3 protein: CASSQGQRRQAFF. For the CDR3, the DNA is TGTGCCAGCAGCCAGGGTCAGAGGCGTCAAGCTTTCTTT.

The rearrangement uses TRBV5-4 and TRBJ2-2; 7 bases are shared with TRBD2. Looked up from germline, CDR1 is SGHNT and CDR2 is YYREEE (reference sequence). CDR3 length equals 16 residues. Trimming at V came to 0 bases and at J to 5 bases, leaving 7 bases not matched to a gene. This CDR3 reads CASSLEPGRDTGELFF. CDR3 in DNA: TGTGCCAGCAGCTTGGAACCGGGGAGGGATACCGGGGAGCTGTTTTTT.

CDR3 sequence reads: CASRGGVNEQYF. CDR3 bases: TGTGCCAGCCGGGGGGGGGTCAACGAGCAGTACTTC. V and J are TRBV27 and TRBJ2-7; TRBD2 matches at 8 bases. The CDR3 covers 12 residues. The germline gives CDR1 MNHEY, CDR2 SMNVEV (reference sequence). Unmatched junction bases numbered 5, after V lost 8 bases and J lost 5 bases.

V gene TRBV13 combines with J gene TRBJ1-1; 10 positions match TRBD1. Trimming removed 0 bases from V and 3 bases from J; junction bases left unmatched: 13. Germline V gives CDR1 PRHDT, CDR2 FYEKMQ (reference sequence). The CDR3 totals 19 residues. The CDR3 DNA sequence: TGTGCCAGCAGCTTAGGGGGTCTCGAGACAGGGGGCAAGGACACTGAAGCTTTCTTT. Amino acid sequence: CASSLGGLETGGKDTEAFF.

This chain joins TRBV6-5 and TRBJ2-6; a weak D match, TRBD1 (5 bases). Per the germline V gene, CDR1 is MNHEY and CDR2 is SVGAGI. V was shortened by 6 bases and J by 2 bases, with 11 bases between the two germline ends. The CDR3 sequence is 15 residues long. CDR3: CASSQGAPGANVLTF. CDR3 nucleotide sequence: TGTGCCAGCAGCCAAGGGGCCCCTGGGGCCAACGTCCTGACTTTC.

The genes are TRBV7-9 and TRBJ1-2; D might be TRBD1 (6 bases). V lost 5 bases, J lost 4 bases, and 14 bases lay in between. The CDR3 covers 14 residues. Looked up from germline, CDR1 is SEHNR and CDR2 is FQNEAQ (reference sequence). The CDR3 nucleotides are TGTGCCAGCAGCCCCTCGACAGGCGGCTATGGCTACACCTTC. Translated, it gives CASSPSTGGYGYTF.